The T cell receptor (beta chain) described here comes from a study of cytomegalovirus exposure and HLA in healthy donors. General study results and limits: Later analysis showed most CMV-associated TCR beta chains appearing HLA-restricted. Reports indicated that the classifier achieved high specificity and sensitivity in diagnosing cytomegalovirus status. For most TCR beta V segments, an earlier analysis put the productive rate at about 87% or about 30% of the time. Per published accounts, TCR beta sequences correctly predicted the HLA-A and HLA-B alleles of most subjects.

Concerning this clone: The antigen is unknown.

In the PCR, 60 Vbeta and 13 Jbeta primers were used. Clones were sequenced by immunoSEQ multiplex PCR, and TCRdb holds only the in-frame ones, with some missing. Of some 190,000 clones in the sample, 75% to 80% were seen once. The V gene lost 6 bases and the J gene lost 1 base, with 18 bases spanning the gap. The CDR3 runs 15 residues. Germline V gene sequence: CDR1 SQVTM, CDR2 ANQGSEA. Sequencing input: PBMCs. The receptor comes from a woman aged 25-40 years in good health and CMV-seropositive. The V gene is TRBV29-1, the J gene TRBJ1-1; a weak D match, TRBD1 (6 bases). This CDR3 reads CSVSNTGSGNTEAFF. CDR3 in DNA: TGCAGCGTCTCCAATACAGGGAGCGGGAACACTGAAGCTTTCTTT.